One T cell receptor beta chain is described in this entry. One end of the junction fails to match germline, which may point to a read error. Within the sample, other DNA sequences also encode this same CDR3. Data came from immunoSEQ multiplex PCR; TCRdb stores just in-frame clones and leaves some out. The table records 12,000 or so clones, over 65% of them present only once. This entry is derived from a study of T cells after somatic rescue of genetic block. The CDR3 runs to 12 residues. CDR1 and CDR2 (germline): KGHSH, LQKENI. Sequencing was done on a sample of peripheral blood mononuclear cells (PBMCs). This TCR was sampled from a boy aged 5-17 years. This sequence joins TRBV18 and TRBJ2-7; D is unresolved. The chain's CDR3 is CASSPKVYEQYF. The CDR3 bases are TGTGCCAGCTCCCCCAAAGTTTACGAGCAGTACTTT.